This TCR beta chain was observed in a study of T-cell reconstitution after alpha-beta-depleted transplantation in children. It was with unique molecular identifiers that the TCRbeta library was prepared. Each CDR3 protein gets one entry after TCRdb re-called the PCR reads with MiXCR. This sample has about 440,000 distinct CDR3 sequences, with about 40% found just once. Germline V gene lookup returns CDR1 MDHEN and CDR2 SYDVKM. This CDR3 has 18 residues. V shed 5 bases, J shed 1 base, and the junction held 15 bases outside the gene matches. A remark on this clonotype: The target antigen is unknown.

Whole-study findings and limits: Alpha-beta T cells about two months after transplant reportedly derived from several hundred expanded graft clones.

The chain recombines TRBV28 with TRBJ2-7; 9 nucleotides align to TRBD2. Here the sequenced sample was PBMCs, taken before TCRalphabeta/CD19-depleted stem cell transplant. The TCR comes from a girl between 2 and 10 years old with aplastic anemia, due to receive a stem cell transplant. This CDR3 is CASSPAGGSYTPSYEQYF. The CDR3 coding sequence is TGTGCCAGCAGTCCGGCGGGAGGGAGTTATACGCCTTCCTACGAGCAGTACTTC.